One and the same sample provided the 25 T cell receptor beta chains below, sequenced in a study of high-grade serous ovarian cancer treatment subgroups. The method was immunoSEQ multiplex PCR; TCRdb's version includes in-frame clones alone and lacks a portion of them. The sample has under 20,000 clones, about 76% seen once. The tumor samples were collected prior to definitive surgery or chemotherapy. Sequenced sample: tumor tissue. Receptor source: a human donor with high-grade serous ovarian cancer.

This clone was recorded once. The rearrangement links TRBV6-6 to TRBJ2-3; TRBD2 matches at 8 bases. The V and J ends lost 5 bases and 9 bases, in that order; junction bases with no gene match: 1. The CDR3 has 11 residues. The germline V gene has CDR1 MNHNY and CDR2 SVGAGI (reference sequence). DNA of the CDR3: TGTGCCAGCAGTGAGCGGGGGACGCAGTATTTT. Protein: CASSERGTQYF.

CDR3 residues: CASSPLRTEGEQYF. The CDR3 coding sequence is TGTGCCAGCTCACCATTACGGACCGAAGGCGAGCAGTACTTC. The chain is built from TRBV18 and TRBJ2-7; D is undetermined. CDR3 length: 14 amino acids. With 2 bases removed from V and 6 bases from J, the gap between germline ends came to 14 bases. The germline V gene has CDR1 KGHSH and CDR2 LQKENI. Complete variable domain (other parts from reference TRBV18 and TRBJ2-7): NAGVMQNPRHLVRRRGQEARLRCSPMKGHSHVYWYRQLPEEGLKFMVYLQKENIIDESGMPKERFSAEFPKEGPSILRIQQVVRGDSAAYFCASSPLRTEGEQYFGPGTRLTVT.

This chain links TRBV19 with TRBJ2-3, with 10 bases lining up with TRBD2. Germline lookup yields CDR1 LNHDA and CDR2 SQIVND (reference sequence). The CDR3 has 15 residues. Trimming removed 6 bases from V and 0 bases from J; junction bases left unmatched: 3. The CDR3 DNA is TGTGCCAGTAGAAGTAGCGGGGGGAGCACAGATACGCAGTATTTT. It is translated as CASRSSGGSTDTQYF.

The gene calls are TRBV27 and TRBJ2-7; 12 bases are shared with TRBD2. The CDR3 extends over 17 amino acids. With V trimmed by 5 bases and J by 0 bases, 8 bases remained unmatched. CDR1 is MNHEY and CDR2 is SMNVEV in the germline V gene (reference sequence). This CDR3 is CASSDRGLAGFSYEQYF. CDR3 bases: TGTGCCAGCAGTGATCGAGGACTAGCGGGGTTCTCCTACGAGCAGTACTTC.

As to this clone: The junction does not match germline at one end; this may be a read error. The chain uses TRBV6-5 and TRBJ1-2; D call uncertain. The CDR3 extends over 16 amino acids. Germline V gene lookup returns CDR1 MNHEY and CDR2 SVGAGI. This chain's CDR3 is CVSSYSKGRWNYGYTF. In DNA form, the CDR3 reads TGTGTCAGCAGTTACTCGAAGGGTAGATGGAACTATGGCTACACCTTC.

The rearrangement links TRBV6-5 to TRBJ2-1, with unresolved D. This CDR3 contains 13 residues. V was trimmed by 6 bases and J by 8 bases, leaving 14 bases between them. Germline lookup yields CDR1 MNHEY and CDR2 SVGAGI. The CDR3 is CASSQRRSHEQFF. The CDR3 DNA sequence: TGTGCCAGCAGCCAGCGCAGGTCGCATGAGCAGTTCTTC.

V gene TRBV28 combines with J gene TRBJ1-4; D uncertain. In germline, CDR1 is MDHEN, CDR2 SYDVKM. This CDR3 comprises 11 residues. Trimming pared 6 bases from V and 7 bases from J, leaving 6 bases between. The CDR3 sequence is CASSLSEKLFF. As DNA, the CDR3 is TGTGCCAGCAGCCTGAGTGAAAAACTGTTTTTT.

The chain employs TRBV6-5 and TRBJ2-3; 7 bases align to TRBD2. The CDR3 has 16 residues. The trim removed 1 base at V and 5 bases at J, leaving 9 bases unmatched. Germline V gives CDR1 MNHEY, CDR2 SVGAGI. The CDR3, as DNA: TGTGCCAGCAGTTACTTCTATGGCAGGGAGGGAGATACGCAGTATTTT. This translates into CASSYFYGREGDTQYF.

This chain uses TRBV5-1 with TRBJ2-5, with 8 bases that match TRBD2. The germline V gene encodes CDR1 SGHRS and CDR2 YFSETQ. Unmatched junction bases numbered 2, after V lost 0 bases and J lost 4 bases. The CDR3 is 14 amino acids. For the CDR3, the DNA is TGCGCCAGCAGCTTGGATGGACTAGCAGAGACCCAGTACTTC. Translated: CASSLDGLAETQYF.

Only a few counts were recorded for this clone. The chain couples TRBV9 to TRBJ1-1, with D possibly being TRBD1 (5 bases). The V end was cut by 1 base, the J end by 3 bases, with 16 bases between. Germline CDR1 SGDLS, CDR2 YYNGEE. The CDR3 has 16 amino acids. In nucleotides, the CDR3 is TGTGCCAGCAGCGTAAGCAGGGTGCGAGGGGACACTGAAGCTTTCTTT. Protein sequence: CASSVSRVRGDTEAFF.

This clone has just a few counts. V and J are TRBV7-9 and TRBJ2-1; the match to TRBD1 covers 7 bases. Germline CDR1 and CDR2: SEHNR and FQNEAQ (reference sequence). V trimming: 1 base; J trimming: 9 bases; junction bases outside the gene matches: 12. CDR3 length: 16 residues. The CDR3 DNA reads TGTGCCAGCAGCTTAGTAGTCTACAGGGGAAGAAGTGAGCAGTTCTTC. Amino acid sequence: CASSLVVYRGRSEQFF.

The chain's CDR3 is CASSRQGHEQYF. In nucleotides, the CDR3 is TGTGCCAGCAGTCGACAGGGTCACGAGCAGTACTTC. This chain joins TRBV2 and TRBJ2-5, with TRBD1 matching over 7 bases. The closer fit of TRBJ2-7 to the DNA end suggests the J call may be wrong. Germline lookup yields CDR1 SNHLY and CDR2 FYNNEI. The CDR3 loop spans 12 amino acids.

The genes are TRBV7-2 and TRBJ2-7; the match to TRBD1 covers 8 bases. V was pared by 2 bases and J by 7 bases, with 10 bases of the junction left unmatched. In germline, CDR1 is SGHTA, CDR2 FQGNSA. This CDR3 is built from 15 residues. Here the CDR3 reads CASSLKGQGAGEQYF. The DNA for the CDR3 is TGTGCCAGCAGCTTAAAGGGGCAGGGGGCTGGGGAGCAGTACTTC.

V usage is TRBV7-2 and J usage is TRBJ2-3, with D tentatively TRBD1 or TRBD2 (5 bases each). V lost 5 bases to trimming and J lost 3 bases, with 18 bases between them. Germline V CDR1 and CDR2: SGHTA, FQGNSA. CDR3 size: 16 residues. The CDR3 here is CASSLRIRGGTDTQYF. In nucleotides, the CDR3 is TGTGCCAGCAGCCTCCGGATCCGTGGGGGTACAGATACGCAGTATTTT.

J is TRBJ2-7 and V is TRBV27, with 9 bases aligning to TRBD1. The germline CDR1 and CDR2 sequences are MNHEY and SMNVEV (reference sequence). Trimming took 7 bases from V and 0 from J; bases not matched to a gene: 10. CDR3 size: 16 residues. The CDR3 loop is CASKKQGAGISYEQYF. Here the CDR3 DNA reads TGTGCCAGCAAGAAACAGGGGGCAGGGATCTCCTACGAGCAGTACTTC.

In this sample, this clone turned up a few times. The DNA for the CDR3 is TGTGCCAGCAGCGTACAAGGGGGCATCGACGAGCAGTACTTC. It is translated as CASSVQGGIDEQYF. The rearrangement joins TRBV9 to TRBJ2-7; 7 nucleotides line up with TRBD1. The V gene's germline CDR1 is SGDLS and CDR2 YYNGEE. The length of the CDR3 is 14 residues. The V gene end was trimmed by 1 base and the J gene end by 5 bases; junction bases not matched to a gene: 6.

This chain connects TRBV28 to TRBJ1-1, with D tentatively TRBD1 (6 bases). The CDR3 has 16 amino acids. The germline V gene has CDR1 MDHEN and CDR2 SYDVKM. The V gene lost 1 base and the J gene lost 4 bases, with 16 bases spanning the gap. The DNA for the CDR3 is TGTGCCAGCAGTTTATTTGGCCAGGGGTATGGCACTGAAGCTTTCTTT. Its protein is CASSLFGQGYGTEAFF.

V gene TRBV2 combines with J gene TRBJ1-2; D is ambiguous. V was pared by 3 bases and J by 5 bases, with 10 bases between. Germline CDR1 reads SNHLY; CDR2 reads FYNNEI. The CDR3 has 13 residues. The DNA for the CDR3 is TGTGCCAGCAGTGACAGTGGCGAGTATGGCTACACCTTC. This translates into CASSDSGEYGYTF. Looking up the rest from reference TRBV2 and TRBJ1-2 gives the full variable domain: EPEVTQTPSHQVTQMGQEVILRCVPISNHLYFYWYRQILGQKVEFLVSFYNNEISEKSEIFDDQFSVERPDGSNFTLKIRSTKLEDSAMYFCASSDSGEYGYTFGSGTRLTVV.

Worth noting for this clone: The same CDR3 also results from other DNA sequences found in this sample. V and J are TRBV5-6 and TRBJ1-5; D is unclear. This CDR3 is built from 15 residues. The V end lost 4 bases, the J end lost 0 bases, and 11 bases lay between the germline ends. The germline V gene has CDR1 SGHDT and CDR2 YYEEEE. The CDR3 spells CASSLSPYSNQPQHF. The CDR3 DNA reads TGTGCCAGCAGCCTGTCGCCCTATAGCAATCAGCCCCAGCATTTT.

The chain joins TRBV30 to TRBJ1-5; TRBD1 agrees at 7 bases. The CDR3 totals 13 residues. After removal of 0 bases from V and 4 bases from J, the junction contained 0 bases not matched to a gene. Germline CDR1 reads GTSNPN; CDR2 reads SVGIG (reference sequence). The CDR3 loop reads CAWSVQGNQPQHF. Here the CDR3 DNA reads TGTGCCTGGAGTGTACAGGGGAATCAGCCCCAGCATTTT.

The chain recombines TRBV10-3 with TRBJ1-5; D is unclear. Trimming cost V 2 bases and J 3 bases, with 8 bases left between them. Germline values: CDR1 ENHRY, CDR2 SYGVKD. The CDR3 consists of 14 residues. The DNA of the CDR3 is TGTGCCATCAGTGAGGCAGTAGACAATCAGCCCCAGCATTTT. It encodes CAISEAVDNQPQHF.

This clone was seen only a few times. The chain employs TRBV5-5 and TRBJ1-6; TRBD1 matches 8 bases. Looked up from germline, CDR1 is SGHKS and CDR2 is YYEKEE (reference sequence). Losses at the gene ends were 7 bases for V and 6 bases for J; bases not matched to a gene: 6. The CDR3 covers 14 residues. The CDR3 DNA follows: TGTGCCAGCGGCCGGGACAGGATTAATTCACCCCTCCACTTT. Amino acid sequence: CASGRDRINSPLHF.

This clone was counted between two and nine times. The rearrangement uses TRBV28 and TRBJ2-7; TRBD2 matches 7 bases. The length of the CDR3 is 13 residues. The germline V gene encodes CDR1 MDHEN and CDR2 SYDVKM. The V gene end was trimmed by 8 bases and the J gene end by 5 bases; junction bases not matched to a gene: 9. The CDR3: CASFRAGVDEQYF. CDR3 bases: TGTGCCAGCTTTCGGGCGGGGGTCGACGAGCAGTACTTC.

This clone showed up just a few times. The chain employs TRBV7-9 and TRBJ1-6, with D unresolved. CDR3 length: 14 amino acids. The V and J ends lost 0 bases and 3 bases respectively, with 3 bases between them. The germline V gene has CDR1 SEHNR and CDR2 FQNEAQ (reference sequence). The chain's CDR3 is CASSLAYYNSPLHF. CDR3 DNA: TGTGCCAGCAGCTTAGCGTACTATAATTCACCCCTCCACTTT. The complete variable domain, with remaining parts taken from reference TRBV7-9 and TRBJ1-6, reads DTGVSQNPRHKITKRGQNVTFRCDPISEHNRLYWYRQTLGQGPEFLTYFQNEAQLEKSRLLSDRFSAERPKGSFSTLEIQRTEQGDSAMYLCASSLAYYNSPLHFGNGTRLTVT.

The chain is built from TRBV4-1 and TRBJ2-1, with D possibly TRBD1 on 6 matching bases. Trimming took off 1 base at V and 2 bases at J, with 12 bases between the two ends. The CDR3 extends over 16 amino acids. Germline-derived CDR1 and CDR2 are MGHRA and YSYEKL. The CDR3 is CASSQVEQGPYNEQFF. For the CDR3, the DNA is TGCGCCAGCAGCCAAGTTGAACAGGGACCCTACAATGAGCAGTTCTTC.